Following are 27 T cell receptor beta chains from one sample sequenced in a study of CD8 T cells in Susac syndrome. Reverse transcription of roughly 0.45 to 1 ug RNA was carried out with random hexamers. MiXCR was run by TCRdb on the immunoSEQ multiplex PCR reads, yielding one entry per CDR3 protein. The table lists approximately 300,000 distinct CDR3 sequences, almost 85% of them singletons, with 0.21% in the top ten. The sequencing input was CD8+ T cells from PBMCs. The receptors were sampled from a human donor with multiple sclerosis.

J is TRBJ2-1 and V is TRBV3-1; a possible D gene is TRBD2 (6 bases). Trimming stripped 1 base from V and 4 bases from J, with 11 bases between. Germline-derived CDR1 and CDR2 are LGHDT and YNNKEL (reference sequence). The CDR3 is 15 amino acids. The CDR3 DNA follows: TGTGCCAGCAGCCAAGTTCGACTAGATTACAATGAGCAGTTCTTC. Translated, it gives CASSQVRLDYNEQFF.

CDR3 bases: TGTGCCAGCAGTTTACAGAACTCCTACGAGCAGTACTTC. Amino acids: CASSLQNSYEQYF. This chain links TRBV12-3 or TRBV12-4 with TRBJ2-7, with D uncertain. The CDR3 spans 13 residues. Between the trimmed V and J ends, which lost 2 bases and 0 bases, there was a span of 5 bases.

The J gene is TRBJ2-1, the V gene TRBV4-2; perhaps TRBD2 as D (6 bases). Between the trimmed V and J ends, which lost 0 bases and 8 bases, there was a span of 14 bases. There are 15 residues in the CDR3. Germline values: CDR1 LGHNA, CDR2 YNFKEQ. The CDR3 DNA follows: TGTGCCAGCAGCCAAGATAGTCCTAGCGCAGATGAGCAGTTCTTC. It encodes CASSQDSPSADEQFF.

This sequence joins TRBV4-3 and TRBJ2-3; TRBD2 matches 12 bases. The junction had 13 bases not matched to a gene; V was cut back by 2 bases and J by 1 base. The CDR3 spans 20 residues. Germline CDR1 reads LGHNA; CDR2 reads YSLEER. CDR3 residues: CASSQLTGTSGPRGTDTQYF. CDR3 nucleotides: TGCGCCAGCAGCCAACTAACCGGGACTAGCGGGCCCAGGGGCACAGATACGCAGTATTTT.

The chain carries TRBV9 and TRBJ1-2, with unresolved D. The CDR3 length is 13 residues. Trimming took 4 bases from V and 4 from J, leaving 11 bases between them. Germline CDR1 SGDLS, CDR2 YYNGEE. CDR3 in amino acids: CASSPIVAYGYTF. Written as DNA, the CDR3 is TGTGCCAGCAGCCCCATTGTAGCCTATGGCTACACCTTC. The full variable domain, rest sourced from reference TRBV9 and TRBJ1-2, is DSGVTQTPKHLITATGQRVTLRCSPRSGDLSVYWYQQSLDQGLQFLIQYYNGEERAKGNILERFSAQQFPDLHSELNLSSLELGDSALYFCASSPIVAYGYTFGSGTRLTVV.

The CDR3 loop reads CASAGDGLAGGGGYEQYF. The CDR3 DNA follows: TGTGCTAGTGCCGGCGATGGACTAGCGGGAGGAGGGGGGTACGAGCAGTACTTC. V is TRBV12-5 and J is TRBJ2-7, with 14 bases aligning to TRBD2. Germline V gene data show CDR1 as LGHNT and CDR2 as FRNRAP. The CDR3 is made up of 18 amino acids. The junction had 15 bases not matched to a gene; V was cut back by 7 bases and J by 4 bases. Complete variable domain (other parts from reference TRBV12-5 and TRBJ2-7): DARVTQTPRHKVTEMGQEVTMRCQPILGHNTVFWYRQTMMQGLELLAYFRNRAPLDDSGMPKDRFSAEMPDATLATLKIQPSEPRDSAVYFCASAGDGLAGGGGYEQYFGPGTRLTVT.

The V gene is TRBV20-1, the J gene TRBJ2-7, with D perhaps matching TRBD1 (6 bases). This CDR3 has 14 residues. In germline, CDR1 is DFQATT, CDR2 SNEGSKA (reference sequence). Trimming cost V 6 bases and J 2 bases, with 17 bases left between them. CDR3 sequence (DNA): TGCAGTGCCTCCGGGACAACTCTCCCCTACGAGCAGTACTTC. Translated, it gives CSASGTTLPYEQYF.

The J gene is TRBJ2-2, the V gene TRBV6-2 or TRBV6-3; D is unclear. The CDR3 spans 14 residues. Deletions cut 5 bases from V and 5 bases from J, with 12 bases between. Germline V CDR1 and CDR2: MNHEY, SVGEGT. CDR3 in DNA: TGTGCCAGCAGTCCTACGAGTAATACCGGGGAGCTGTTTTTT. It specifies CASSPTSNTGELFF.

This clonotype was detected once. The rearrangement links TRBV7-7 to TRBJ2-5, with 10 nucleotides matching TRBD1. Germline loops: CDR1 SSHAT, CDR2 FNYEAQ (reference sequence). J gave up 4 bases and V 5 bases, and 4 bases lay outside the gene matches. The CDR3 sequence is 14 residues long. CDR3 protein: CASSRGQGGETQYF. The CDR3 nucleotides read TGTGCCAGCAGCCGTGGACAGGGGGGAGAGACCCAGTACTTC.

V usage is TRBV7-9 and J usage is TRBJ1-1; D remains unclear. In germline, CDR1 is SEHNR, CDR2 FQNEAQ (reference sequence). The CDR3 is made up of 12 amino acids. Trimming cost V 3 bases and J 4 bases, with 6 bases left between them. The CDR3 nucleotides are TGTGCCAGCAGCTTCCGAAGCACTGAAGCTTTCTTT. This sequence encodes CASSFRSTEAFF.

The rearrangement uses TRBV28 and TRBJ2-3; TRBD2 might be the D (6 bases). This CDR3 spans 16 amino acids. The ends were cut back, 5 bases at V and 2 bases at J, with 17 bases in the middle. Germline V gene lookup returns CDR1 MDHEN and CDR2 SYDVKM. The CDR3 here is CASSPLGGNDTDTQYF. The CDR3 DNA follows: TGTGCCAGCAGTCCCCTGGGAGGTAACGACACAGATACGCAGTATTTT.

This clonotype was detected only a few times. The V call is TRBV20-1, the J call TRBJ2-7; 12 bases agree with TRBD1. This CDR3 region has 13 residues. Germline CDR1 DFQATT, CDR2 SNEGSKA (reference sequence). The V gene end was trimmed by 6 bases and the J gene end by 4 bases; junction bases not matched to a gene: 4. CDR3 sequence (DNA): TGCAGTGCACCGGGACAGGGGGCTTACGAGCAGTACTTC. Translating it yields CSAPGQGAYEQYF.

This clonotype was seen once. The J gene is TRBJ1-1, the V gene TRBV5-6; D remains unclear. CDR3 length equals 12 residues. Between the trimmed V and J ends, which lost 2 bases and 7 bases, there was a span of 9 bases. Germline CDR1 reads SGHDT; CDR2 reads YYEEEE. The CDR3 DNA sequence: TGTGCCAGCAGCTTCGACGGCCTTGAAGCTTTCTTT. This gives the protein CASSFDGLEAFF.

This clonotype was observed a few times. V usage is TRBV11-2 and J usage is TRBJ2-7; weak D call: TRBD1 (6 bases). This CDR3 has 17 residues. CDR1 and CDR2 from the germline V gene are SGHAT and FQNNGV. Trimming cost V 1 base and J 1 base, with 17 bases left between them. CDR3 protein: CASSLGGQGPLSYEQYF. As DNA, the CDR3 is TGTGCCAGCAGCTTAGGGGGTCAGGGGCCGCTGTCCTACGAGCAGTACTTC.

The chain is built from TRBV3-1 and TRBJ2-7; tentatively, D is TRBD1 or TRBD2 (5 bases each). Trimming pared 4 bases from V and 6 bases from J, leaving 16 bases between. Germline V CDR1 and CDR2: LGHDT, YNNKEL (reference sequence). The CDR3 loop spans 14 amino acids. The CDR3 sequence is CASSLRLAGAEQYF. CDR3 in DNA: TGTGCCAGCAGCCTAAGACTGGCCGGGGCCGAGCAGTACTTC.

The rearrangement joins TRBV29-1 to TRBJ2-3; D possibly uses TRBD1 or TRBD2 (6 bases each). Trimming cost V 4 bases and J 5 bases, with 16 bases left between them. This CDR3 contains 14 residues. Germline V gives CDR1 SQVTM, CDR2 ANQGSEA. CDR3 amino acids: CSVVWGAQVDTQYF. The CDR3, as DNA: TGCAGCGTTGTCTGGGGGGCGCAGGTAGATACGCAGTATTTT.

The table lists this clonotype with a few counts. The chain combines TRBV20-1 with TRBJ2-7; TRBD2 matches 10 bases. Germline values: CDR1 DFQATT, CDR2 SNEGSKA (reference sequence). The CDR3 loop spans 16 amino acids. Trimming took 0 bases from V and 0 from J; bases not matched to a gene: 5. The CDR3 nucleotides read TGCAGTGCTAGAGATCGAAGACTAGCGGGCTCCTACGAGCAGTACTTC. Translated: CSARDRRLAGSYEQYF.

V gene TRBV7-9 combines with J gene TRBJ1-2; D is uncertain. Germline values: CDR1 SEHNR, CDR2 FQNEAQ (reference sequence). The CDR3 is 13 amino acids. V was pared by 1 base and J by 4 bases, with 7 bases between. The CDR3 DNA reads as TGTGCCAGCAGCTTAGACGGGGTCTATGGCTACACCTTC. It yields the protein CASSLDGVYGYTF.

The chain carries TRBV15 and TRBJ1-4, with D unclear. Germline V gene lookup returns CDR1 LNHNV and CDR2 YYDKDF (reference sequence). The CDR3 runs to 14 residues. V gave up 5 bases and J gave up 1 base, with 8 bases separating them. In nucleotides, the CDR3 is TGTGCCACCAGCTTCCAGAGAACTAATGAAAAACTGTTTTTT. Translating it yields CATSFQRTNEKLFF. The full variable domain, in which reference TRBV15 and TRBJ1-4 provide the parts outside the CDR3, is DAMVIQNPRYQVTQFGKPVTLSCSQTLNHNVMYWYQQKSSQAPKLLFHYYDKDFNNEADTPDNFQSRRPNTSFCFLDIRSPGLGDTAMYLCATSFQRTNEKLFFGSGTQLSVL.

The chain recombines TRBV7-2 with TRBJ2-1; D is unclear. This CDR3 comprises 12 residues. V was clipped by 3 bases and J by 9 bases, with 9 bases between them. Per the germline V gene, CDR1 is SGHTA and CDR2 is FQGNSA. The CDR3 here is CASSFFGLEQFF. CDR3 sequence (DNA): TGTGCCAGCAGCTTCTTCGGCCTTGAGCAGTTCTTC.

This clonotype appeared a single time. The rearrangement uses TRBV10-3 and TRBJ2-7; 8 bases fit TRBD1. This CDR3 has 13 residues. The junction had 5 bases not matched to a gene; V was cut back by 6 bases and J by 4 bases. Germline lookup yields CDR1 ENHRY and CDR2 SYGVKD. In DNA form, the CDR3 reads TGTGCCATCAGCCTGGACAGGGTTTACGAGCAGTACTTC. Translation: CAISLDRVYEQYF.

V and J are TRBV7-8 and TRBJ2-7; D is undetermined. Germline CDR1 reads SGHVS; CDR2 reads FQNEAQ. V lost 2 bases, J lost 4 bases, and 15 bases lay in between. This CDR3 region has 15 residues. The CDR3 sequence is CASSLQSSRGYEQYF. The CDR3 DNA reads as TGTGCCAGCAGCTTACAGTCATCGCGTGGGTACGAGCAGTACTTC.

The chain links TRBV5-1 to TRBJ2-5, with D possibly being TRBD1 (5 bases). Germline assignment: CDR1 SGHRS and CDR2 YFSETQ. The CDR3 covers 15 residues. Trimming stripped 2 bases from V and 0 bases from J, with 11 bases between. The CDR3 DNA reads TGCGCCAGCAGCTTCCAGGGCCAGTACCAAGAGACCCAGTACTTC. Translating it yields CASSFQGQYQETQYF.

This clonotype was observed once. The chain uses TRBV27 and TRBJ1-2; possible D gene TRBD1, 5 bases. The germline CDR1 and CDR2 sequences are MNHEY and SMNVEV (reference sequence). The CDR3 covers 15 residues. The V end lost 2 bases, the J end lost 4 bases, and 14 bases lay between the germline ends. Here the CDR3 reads CASSLGTGGIYGYTF. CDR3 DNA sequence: TGTGCCAGCAGTTTAGGGACGGGGGGAATCTATGGCTACACCTTC.

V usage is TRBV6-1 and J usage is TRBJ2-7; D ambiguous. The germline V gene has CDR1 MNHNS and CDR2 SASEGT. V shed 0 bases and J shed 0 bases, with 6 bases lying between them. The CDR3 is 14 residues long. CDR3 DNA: TGTGCCAGCAGTGAAGCGGTGTTCTCCTACGAGCAGTACTTC. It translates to CASSEAVFSYEQYF.

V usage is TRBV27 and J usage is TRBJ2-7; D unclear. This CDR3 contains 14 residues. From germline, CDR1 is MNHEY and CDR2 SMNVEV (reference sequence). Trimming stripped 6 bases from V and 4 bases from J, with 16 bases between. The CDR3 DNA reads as TGTGCCAGCAGCTACTCCCGAGGCCTGTACGAGCAGTACTTC. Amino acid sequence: CASSYSRGLYEQYF.

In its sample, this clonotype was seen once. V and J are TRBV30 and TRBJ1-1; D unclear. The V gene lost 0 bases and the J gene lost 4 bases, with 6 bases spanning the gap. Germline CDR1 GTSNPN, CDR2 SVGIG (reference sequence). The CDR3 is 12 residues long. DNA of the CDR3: TGTGCCTGGAGTGTCATGGGCACTGAAGCTTTCTTT. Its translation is CAWSVMGTEAFF.